The 9 T cell receptor beta chains in this list originate from one sample, sequenced in a study of cytomegalovirus exposure and HLA in healthy donors. Use of 60 Vbeta and 13 Jbeta primers characterized the PCR. Sequencing used immunoSEQ multiplex PCR; TCRdb keeps in-frame clones, though not all of them. The sample comprises roughly 96,000 clones, around 79% of which are singletons, and around 3.2% rests with the top ten. The sample comprised PBMCs. The origin of the receptors is a female donor in good health and CMV-seropositive.

This chain connects TRBV6-5 to TRBJ2-5, with 7 bases aligning to TRBD1. The CDR3 runs to 13 residues. CDR1 is MNHEY, CDR2 SVGAGI, per germline. V was pared by 7 bases and J by 5 bases, with 7 bases of the junction left unmatched. The CDR3, as DNA: TGTGCCAGCATAAGGGGGCTGGGGGAGACCCAGTACTTC. Its protein product is CASIRGLGETQYF.

The V call is TRBV6-1, the J call TRBJ2-1, with D perhaps TRBD2 (6 bases). CDR1 is MNHNS and CDR2 is SASEGT in the germline V gene. CDR3 length: 14 amino acids. Trimming left V 4 bases short and J 6 bases short, with 13 bases between. The CDR3 DNA sequence: TGTGCCAGCAGTGTAGGAGGGAGTGTCAATGAGCAGTTCTTC. It is translated as CASSVGGSVNEQFF.

This chain connects TRBV6-5 to TRBJ2-3; 8 nucleotides agree with TRBD1. The CDR3 sequence is 15 residues long. The V gene end was trimmed by 5 bases and the J gene end by 6 bases; junction bases not matched to a gene: 10. CDR1 and CDR2 (germline): MNHEY, SVGAGI. The CDR3 coding sequence is TGTGCCAGCAGTCCTCACGACAGGGGAAAGGATACGCAGTATTTT. Translation gives CASSPHDRGKDTQYF.

The chain joins TRBV18 to TRBJ2-7; a weak D match, TRBD2 (7 bases). Trimming removed 6 bases at V and 3 bases at J, with 18 bases between. The CDR3 has 15 amino acids. Germline V CDR1 and CDR2: KGHSH, LQKENI. Here the CDR3 DNA reads TGTGCCAGCTCCCTCTCCGTCGGGGGGCTCTACGAGCAGTACTTC. Its protein product is CASSLSVGGLYEQYF.

This clone was detected only once. J is TRBJ2-5 and V is TRBV19; no definite D call. Germline assignment: CDR1 LNHDA and CDR2 SQIVND (reference sequence). The CDR3 covers 11 residues. The V and J ends lost 9 bases and 1 base respectively, with 6 bases between them. The chain's CDR3 is CASRSQETQYF. In DNA form, the CDR3 reads TGTGCCAGCCGGAGCCAAGAGACCCAGTACTTC.

This sequence joins TRBV28 and TRBJ2-5; 7 positions agree with TRBD2. Germline CDR1 is MDHEN and CDR2 is SYDVKM. V was pared by 4 bases and J by 3 bases, with 2 bases of the junction left unmatched. CDR3 length equals 13 residues. The CDR3 sequence is CASSWGGKETQYF. The DNA of the CDR3 is TGTGCCAGCAGTTGGGGAGGGAAAGAGACCCAGTACTTC.

This clone was counted ten times or more. The chain is built from TRBV4-3 and TRBJ2-1; D gene unclear. Germline V gene data show CDR1 as LGHNA and CDR2 as YSLEER. V dropped 1 base and J dropped 5 bases, with 9 bases sitting between them. This CDR3 is 14 amino acids long. CDR3 sequence: CASSQALRDNEQFF. The CDR3 nucleotides read TGCGCCAGCAGCCAAGCACTTAGAGACAATGAGCAGTTCTTC.

The rearrangement links TRBV5-6 to TRBJ1-6; TRBD1 agrees at 7 bases. The CDR3 sequence is 15 residues long. V lost 0 bases and J lost 9; bases outside the gene matches: 6. Germline lookup yields CDR1 SGHDT and CDR2 YYEEEE. The CDR3 DNA sequence: TGTGCCAGCAGCTTGGCCCTTTGGACAGGTTCACCCCTCCACTTT. As protein: CASSLALWTGSPLHF.

The genes are TRBV7-9 and TRBJ2-3, with 9 bases matching TRBD2. Germline loops: CDR1 SEHNR, CDR2 FQNEAQ (reference sequence). This CDR3 is 18 amino acids long. J lost 0 bases, V lost 4 bases, and 11 bases had no gene match. The CDR3 nucleotides are TGTGCCAGCAGCTCCCAGCGGGAGGCCAGACTGAGCACAGATACGCAGTATTTT. Amino acids: CASSSQREARLSTDTQYF.